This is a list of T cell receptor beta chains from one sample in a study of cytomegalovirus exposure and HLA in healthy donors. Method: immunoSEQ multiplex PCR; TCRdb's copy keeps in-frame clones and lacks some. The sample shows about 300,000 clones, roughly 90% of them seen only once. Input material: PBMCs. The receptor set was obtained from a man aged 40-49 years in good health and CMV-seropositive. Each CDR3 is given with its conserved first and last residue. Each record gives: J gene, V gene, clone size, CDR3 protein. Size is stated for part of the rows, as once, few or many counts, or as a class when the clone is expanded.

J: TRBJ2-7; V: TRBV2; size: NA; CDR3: CASRGLPNQQYF
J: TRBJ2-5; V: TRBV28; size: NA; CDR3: CASSFVAGGQETQYF
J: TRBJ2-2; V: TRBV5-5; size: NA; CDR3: CASSLYAGGGTGELFF
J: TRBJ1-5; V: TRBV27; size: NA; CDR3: CASSSWTGNQPQHF
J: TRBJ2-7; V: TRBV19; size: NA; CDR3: CASSITGGPYEQYF
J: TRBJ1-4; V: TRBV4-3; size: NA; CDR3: CASSPDRGNEKLFF
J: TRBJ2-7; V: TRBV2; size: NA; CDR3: CASSEAPGYEQYF
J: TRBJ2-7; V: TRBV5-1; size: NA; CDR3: CASGQTSGSYEQYF
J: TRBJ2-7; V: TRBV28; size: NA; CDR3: CASSLLKGQSEQYF
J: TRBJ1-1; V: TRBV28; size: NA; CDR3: CASSLGQRNTEAFF
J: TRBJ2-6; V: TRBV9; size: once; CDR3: CASSQTGFLDVLTF
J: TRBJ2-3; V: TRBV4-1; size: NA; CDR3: CASSQSGFLADTQYF
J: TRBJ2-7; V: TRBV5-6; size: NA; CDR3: CASSPGLAGESSYEQYF
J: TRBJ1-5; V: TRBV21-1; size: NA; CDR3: CASSKAPIQGNQPQHF
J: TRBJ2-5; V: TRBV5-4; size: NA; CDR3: CASSLVGGPETQYF
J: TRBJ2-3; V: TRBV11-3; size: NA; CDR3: CASSQQGGSTDTQYF
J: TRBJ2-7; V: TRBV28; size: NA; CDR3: CASRQEVYEQYF
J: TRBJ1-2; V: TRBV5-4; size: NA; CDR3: CASSRLDRGANYGYTF
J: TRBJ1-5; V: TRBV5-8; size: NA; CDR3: CASSAGQRVHQPQHF
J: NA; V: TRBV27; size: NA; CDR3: CASSRRTGRDEQYF
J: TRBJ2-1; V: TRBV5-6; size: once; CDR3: CASSLTLTLYNEQFF
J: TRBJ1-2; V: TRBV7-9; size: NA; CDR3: CASSRAGYTF
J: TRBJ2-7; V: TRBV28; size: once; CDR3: CASSPPGQGRIEQYF
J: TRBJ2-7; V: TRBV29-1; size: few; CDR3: CSVGQGPTYEQYF
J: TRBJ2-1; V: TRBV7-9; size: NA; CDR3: CASSLEGSGDEQFF
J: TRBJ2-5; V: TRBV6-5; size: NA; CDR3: CASSPHRGQETQYF
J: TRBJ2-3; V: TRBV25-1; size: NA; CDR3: CASSSGLAGNGVDTQYF
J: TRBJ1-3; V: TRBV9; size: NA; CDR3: CASTSVPGNTIYF
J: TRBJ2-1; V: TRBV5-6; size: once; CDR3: CASSWGGNQGNEQFF
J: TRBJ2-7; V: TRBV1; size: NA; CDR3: CTSSQDPSAGACEQYF
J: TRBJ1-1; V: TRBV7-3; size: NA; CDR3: CASSLTAETEAFF
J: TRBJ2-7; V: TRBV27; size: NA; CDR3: CASSSPSGLAGYEQYF
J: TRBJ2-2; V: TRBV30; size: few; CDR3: CAWRSSRTSTGELFF
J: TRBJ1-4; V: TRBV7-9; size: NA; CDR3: CASSLGQTPSEKLFF
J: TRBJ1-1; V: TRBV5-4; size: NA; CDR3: CASSLRTGRTEAFF
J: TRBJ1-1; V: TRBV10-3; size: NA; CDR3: CAISVSGGDTEAFF
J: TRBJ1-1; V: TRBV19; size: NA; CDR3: CASSIDGGARTEAFF
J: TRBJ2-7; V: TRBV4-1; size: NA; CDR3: CASSQDLAGVEQYF
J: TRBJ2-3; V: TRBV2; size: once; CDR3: CASRSGLGTDTQYF
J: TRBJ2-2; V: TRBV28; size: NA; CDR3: CASLGLPYTGELFF
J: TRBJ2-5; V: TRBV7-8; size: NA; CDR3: CASSSTGFQETQYF
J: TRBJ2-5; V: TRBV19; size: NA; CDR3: CASSIGDRQETQYF
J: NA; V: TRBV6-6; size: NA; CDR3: CASSRDRFAYEQYF
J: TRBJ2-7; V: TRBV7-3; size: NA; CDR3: CASSPYSPGQGAMGDYEQYF
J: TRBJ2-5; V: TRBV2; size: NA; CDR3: CASGAEWRTQYF
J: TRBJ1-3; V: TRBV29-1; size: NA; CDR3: CSVVADSGNTIYF
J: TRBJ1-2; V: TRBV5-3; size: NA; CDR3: CARSLEDYYTF
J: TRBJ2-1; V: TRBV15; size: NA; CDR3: CATSTRTGRTYNEQFF
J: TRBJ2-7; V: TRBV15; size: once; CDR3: CATSRDLHRGSSYEQYF
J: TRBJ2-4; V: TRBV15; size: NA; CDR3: CATSRTSGRGAKNIQYF
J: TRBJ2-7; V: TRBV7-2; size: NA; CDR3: CASSAPGLAGNDRYEQYF
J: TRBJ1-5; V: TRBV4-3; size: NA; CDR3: CASSPTTGGAGNQPQHF
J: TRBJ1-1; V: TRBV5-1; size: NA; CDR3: CASSLYRNTEAFF
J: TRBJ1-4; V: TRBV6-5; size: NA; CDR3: CASSWRGSGTNEKLFF